These T cell receptor beta chains were read from a single sample in a study of a mutant IDH1 vaccine in newly diagnosed glioma. These receptors are not linked to any known antigen. Repertoires were generated with immunoSEQ multiplex PCR, while TCRdb's copy carries only in-frame clones and drops some. This table has fewer than 70,000 clones, 70% to 90% appearing once. The sample here was PBMCs, taken from a glioma patient whose treatment included an IDH1 peptide vaccine. These TCRs come from a man younger than 45 with glioma. Both conserved end residues are part of each CDR3. Each record gives: J gene, V gene, CDR3 protein.

>TRBJ2-7|TRBV28
CASSLNGQLMVVWEQYF
>TRBJ2-5|TRBV7-6
CASSLRTGGGETQYF
>TRBJ1-2|TRBV7-9
CASSLASRFVGYTF
>TRBJ2-1|TRBV9
CASSVGASGHNEQFF
>TRBJ1-4|TRBV11-2
CASSLLAYRTATNEKLFF
>TRBJ1-1|TRBV2
CASSEAGQGANTEAFF
>TRBJ2-2|TRBV5-1
CASSLNPNTGELFF
>TRBJ1-5|TRBV7-2
CASSAQGGAWQPQHF
>TRBJ2-1|TRBV15
CATSMTSGEQFF
>TRBJ1-6|TRBV9
CASSVGGNSPLHF
>TRBJ2-1|TRBV7-2
CASRVRGFASDEQFF
>TRBJ1-5|TRBV19
CASSIDGTVISPQHF
>TRBJ2-3|TRBV19
CASSPLRTGSTDTQYF
>TRBJ2-5|TRBV10-3
CAISGGGRPGETQYF
>TRBJ2-1|TRBV21-1
CASSKEVRPAYNEQFF
>TRBJ1-1|TRBV11-2
CASSLVEGGAEAFF
>TRBJ1-3|TRBV5-4
CASSSDRASGNTIYF
>TRBJ2-3|TRBV7-9
CASSQPGGTQYF
>TRBJ1-3|TRBV30
CAWSPADSLFSGNTIYF
>TRBJ2-1|TRBV18
CASSPSGQFIHEQFF
>TRBJ2-3|TRBV5-1
CASRGQGAPDTQYF
>TRBJ1-5|TRBV7-2
CASSSDRVAGQPQHF
>TRBJ1-6|TRBV18
CASSLPTGARSLHF
>TRBJ1-4|TRBV7-9
CASSPIRQGRREKLFF